Listed below are T cell receptor beta chains from one sample, sequenced in a study of shared clonotypes between healthy human individuals. Some clones are missing from TCRdb's copy, which holds only in-frame ones; the method was immunoSEQ multiplex PCR. This table holds some 580,000 clones, nearly 98% found once. Sequencing was done on a sample of naive CD8+ T cells sorted from blood. The receptors shown here come from a man younger than 40 in good health. CDR3s include the opening cysteine and the closing phenylalanine or tryptophan. The order of the fields is D gene, J gene, V gene, clone size, CDR3 DNA, CDR3 protein. The D gene is left open where the match is weak. Not all rows give a size; the values are once, few, many and, for expanded clones, a class.

d_call: TRBD1
j_call: TRBJ2-7
v_call: TRBV30
clone_size: NA
cdr3_nt: TGTGCCTGGGAGACAGGGAAAGAATACGAGCAGTACTTC
cdr3_aa: CAWETGKEYEQYF

d_call: NA
j_call: TRBJ2-7
v_call: TRBV5-6
clone_size: NA
cdr3_nt: TGTGCCAGCAGCTTGGTCTCCTGGACAGACGAAGAGCAGTACTTC
cdr3_aa: CASSLVSWTDEEQYF

d_call: NA
j_call: TRBJ2-7
v_call: TRBV29-1
clone_size: NA
cdr3_nt: TGCAGCGTAAGGGGGGAGAGCTCCTACGAGCAGTACTTC
cdr3_aa: CSVRGESSYEQYF

d_call: TRBD1
j_call: TRBJ2-2
v_call: TRBV7-6
clone_size: NA
cdr3_nt: TGTGCCAGCAGCTTATTACAGGGGAGCACCGGGGAGCTGTTTTTT
cdr3_aa: CASSLLQGSTGELFF

d_call: NA
j_call: TRBJ2-3
v_call: TRBV6-1
clone_size: NA
cdr3_nt: TGTGCCAGCACCCTAATGGGGATAGATACGCAGTATTTT
cdr3_aa: CASTLMGIDTQYF

d_call: NA
j_call: TRBJ2-3
v_call: TRBV5-4
clone_size: NA
cdr3_nt: TGTGCCAGCAGCTTGACTAGCACAGATACGCAGTATTTT
cdr3_aa: CASSLTSTDTQYF

d_call: TRBD2
j_call: TRBJ2-5
v_call: TRBV9
clone_size: once
cdr3_nt: TGTGCCAGCAGCGTATCCCCACTAGCGGGAGACCAAGAGACCCAGTACTTC
cdr3_aa: CASSVSPLAGDQETQYF

d_call: NA
j_call: TRBJ2-7
v_call: TRBV11-2
clone_size: NA
cdr3_nt: TGTGCCAGCAGCTTTGGTGCAGGCTCCTACGAGCAGTACTTC
cdr3_aa: CASSFGAGSYEQYF

d_call: NA
j_call: TRBJ2-2
v_call: TRBV5-1
clone_size: NA
cdr3_nt: TGCGCCAGCAGCTTTTTGGCAGGGAACACCGGGGAGCTGTTTTTT
cdr3_aa: CASSFLAGNTGELFF

d_call: NA
j_call: TRBJ2-2
v_call: TRBV5-6
clone_size: NA
cdr3_nt: TGTGCCAGCAGCTCCACAGAGATGAACACCGGGGAGCTGTTTTTT
cdr3_aa: CASSSTEMNTGELFF

d_call: NA
j_call: TRBJ2-7
v_call: TRBV28
clone_size: NA
cdr3_nt: TGTGCCAGCAGTTTTTCCAGGGGGGACGAGCAGTACTTC
cdr3_aa: CASSFSRGDEQYF

d_call: NA
j_call: TRBJ2-2
v_call: TRBV25-1
clone_size: NA
cdr3_nt: TGTGCCAGCAGTGAATATGGTGCACAGATTAACACCGGGGAGCTGTTTTTT
cdr3_aa: CASSEYGAQINTGELFF

d_call: NA
j_call: TRBJ2-4
v_call: TRBV29-1
clone_size: NA
cdr3_nt: TGCAGCGTTAGGGCCTTAGAAGGCATTCAGTACTTC
cdr3_aa: CSVRALEGIQYF

d_call: NA
j_call: TRBJ1-5
v_call: TRBV30
clone_size: NA
cdr3_nt: TGTGCCTGGAGTACTGGAACTGGCAATCAGCCCCAGCATTTT
cdr3_aa: CAWSTGTGNQPQHF

d_call: TRBD1
j_call: TRBJ1-5
v_call: TRBV27
clone_size: NA
cdr3_nt: TGTGCCAGCAGTGGGACAGGGCTGGATCAGCCCCAGCATTTT
cdr3_aa: CASSGTGLDQPQHF

d_call: NA
j_call: TRBJ2-5
v_call: TRBV13
clone_size: NA
cdr3_nt: TGTGCCAGCCGGGTGGGGCCAGAGACCCAGTACTTC
cdr3_aa: CASRVGPETQYF

d_call: NA
j_call: TRBJ2-3
v_call: TRBV9
clone_size: NA
cdr3_nt: TGTGCCAGCAGCGTAGAATCAGCGTACGTGGCAGATACGCAGTATTTT
cdr3_aa: CASSVESAYVADTQYF

d_call: NA
j_call: TRBJ2-6
v_call: TRBV6-6
clone_size: NA
cdr3_nt: TGTGCCAGCAGTTACGCAGGGTCTGGGGCCAACGTCCTGACTTTC
cdr3_aa: CASSYAGSGANVLTF

d_call: NA
j_call: TRBJ2-2
v_call: TRBV9
clone_size: NA
cdr3_nt: TGTGCCAGCAGCGAACCTCGGATCCGCGCGAACACCGGGGAGCTGTTTTTT
cdr3_aa: CASSEPRIRANTGELFF